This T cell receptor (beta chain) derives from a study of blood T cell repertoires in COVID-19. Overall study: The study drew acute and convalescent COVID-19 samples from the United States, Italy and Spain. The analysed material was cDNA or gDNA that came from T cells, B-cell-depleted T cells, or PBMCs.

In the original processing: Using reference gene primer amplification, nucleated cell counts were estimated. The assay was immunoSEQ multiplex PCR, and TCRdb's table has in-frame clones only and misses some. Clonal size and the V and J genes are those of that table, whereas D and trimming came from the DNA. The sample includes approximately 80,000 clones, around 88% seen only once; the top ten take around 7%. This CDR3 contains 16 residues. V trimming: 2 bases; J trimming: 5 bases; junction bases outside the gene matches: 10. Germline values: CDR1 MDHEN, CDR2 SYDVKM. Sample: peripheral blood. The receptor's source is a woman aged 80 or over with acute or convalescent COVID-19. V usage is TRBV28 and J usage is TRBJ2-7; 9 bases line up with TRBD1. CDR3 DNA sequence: TGTGCCAGCAGTTTACTGGGACAGGGCGTTTTAGACGAGCAGTACTTC. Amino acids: CASSLLGQGVLDEQYF.